This TCR beta chain was captured in a study of blood T cell repertoires in COVID-19. Study context: Italy, Spain and the United States were the sources of the convalescent and acute COVID-19 samples. The analysed material was cDNA or gDNA that came from T cells, B-cell-depleted T cells, or PBMCs.

This CDR3 is 16 amino acids long. The junction had 11 bases not matched to a gene; V was cut back by 6 bases and J by 7 bases. Germline V CDR1 and CDR2: MNHEY, SMNVEV (reference sequence). As handled by the study authors: Reference gene primer amplification gave nucleated cell count estimates. The data were produced by immunoSEQ multiplex PCR, yet TCRdb's version contains in-frame clones alone and is incomplete. The V and J calls and clone size are taken from that table; D and trimming were inferred from the DNA. The sample comprises approximately 170,000 clones, about 86% of which are singletons, and roughly 9.1% rests with the top ten.

The TCR was taken from a man aged 50-59 years with active or convalescent COVID-19. The chain has TRBV27 and TRBJ1-5; 11 bases are shared with TRBD1. Sequenced: peripheral blood. The CDR3 loop is CASRLRTGGGEQPQHF. Here the CDR3 DNA reads TGTGCCAGCAGACTAAGGACAGGGGGCGGTGAACAGCCCCAGCATTTT.